One and the same sample provided the 28 T cell receptor beta chains below, sequenced in a study of T cells in Graves' hyperthyroidism and ophthalmopathy. RNA transcripts were the template for amplifying TCR beta CDR3 regions. The HTBI set primed first-round TCR CDR3 RT-PCR. TCRdb called the multiplex PCR reads again in MiXCR, with one record for every CDR3 protein. In the table there are under 350,000 distinct CDR3 sequences, roughly an eighth of which are singletons. The sequencing input was blood. All receptors come from a woman aged 35 to 49 with Graves' hyperthyroidism.

This rearrangement joins TRBV24-1 to TRBJ2-5; 9 positions agree with TRBD2. The CDR3 totals 15 residues. CDR1 is KGHDR, CDR2 SFDVKD, per germline. The ends lost 3 bases at V and 5 bases at J; junction bases unmatched: 6. CDR3: CATSDAGTSSETQYF. The CDR3 DNA reads TGTGCCACCAGTGATGCCGGGACTAGCTCTGAGACCCAGTACTTC.

This clonotype has at least ten counts. The CDR3 is CASSLMTSAPNEQFF. The CDR3 nucleotides read TGCGCCAGCAGCTTGATGACTAGCGCCCCCAATGAGCAGTTCTTC. The J gene is TRBJ2-1, the V gene TRBV5-1; 8 positions match TRBD2. The CDR3 covers 15 residues. Germline lookup yields CDR1 SGHRS and CDR2 YFSETQ. V was clipped by 1 base and J by 6 bases; unmatched bases: 6.

This clonotype has at least ten counts. The gene calls are TRBV6-1 and TRBJ2-1; 7 bases agree with TRBD1. CDR1 is MNHNS and CDR2 is SASEGT in the germline V gene. Trimming took 5 bases from V and 4 from J; bases not matched to a gene: 2. The CDR3 has 13 amino acids. CDR3 bases: TGTGCCAGCAGTCGGGACAGTTACAATGAGCAGTTCTTC. Translation gives CASSRDSYNEQFF.

This clonotype was recorded at least ten times. The chain recombines TRBV6-1 with TRBJ2-7; TRBD1 matches at 7 bases. Unmatched junction bases numbered 8, after V lost 5 bases and J lost 1 base. The CDR3 totals 15 residues. The germline V gene has CDR1 MNHNS and CDR2 SASEGT. The CDR3 spells CASSHPGQSSYEQYF. CDR3 sequence (DNA): TGTGCCAGCAGTCACCCGGGACAGTCTTCCTACGAGCAGTACTTC.

This clonotype was counted between two and nine times. The CDR3 sequence: CASSHPGTALALHF. CDR3 bases: TGCGCCAGCAGCCATCCCGGCACGGCATTAGCCCTCCACTTT. The gene calls are TRBV4-1 and TRBJ1-6; D is uncertain. CDR3 length: 14 residues. The ends were cut back, 3 bases at V and 14 bases at J, with 17 bases in the middle. CDR1 MGHRA and CDR2 YSYEKL come from the germline V gene.

This clonotype was seen a handful of times. This chain joins TRBV30 and TRBJ2-1, with 7 bases identical to TRBD1. CDR3 length: 13 residues. CDR1 and CDR2 (germline): GTSNPN, SVGIG (reference sequence). Trimming cost V 5 bases and J 7 bases; bases outside gene matches: 8. DNA for the CDR3: TGTGCCTGGGACGACAGGGTCCGAAATGAGCAGTTCTTC. Amino acids: CAWDDRVRNEQFF.

This clonotype was found many times. The rearrangement uses TRBV19 and TRBJ1-2, with D possibly TRBD1 on 5 matching bases. Germline assignment: CDR1 LNHDA and CDR2 SQIVND (reference sequence). V was clipped by 3 bases and J by 6 bases, with 11 bases between them. The CDR3 totals 13 residues. CDR3 sequence (DNA): TGTGCCAGTAGTATCGACAGAAGCAATGGCTACACCTTC. It encodes CASSIDRSNGYTF. Full variable domain (remainder filled in from reference TRBV19 and TRBJ1-2): DGGITQSPKYLFRKEGQNVTLSCEQNLNHDAMYWYRQDPGQGLRLIYYSQIVNDFQKGDIAEGYSVSREKKESFPLTVTSAQKNPTAFYLCASSIDRSNGYTFGSGTRLTVV.

The sample holds many counts of this clonotype. The chain has TRBV7-2 and TRBJ2-5, with 10 nucleotides matching TRBD1. The V and J ends lost 5 bases and 3 bases, in that order; junction bases with no gene match: 9. This CDR3 comprises 16 residues. Germline CDR1 SGHTA, CDR2 FQGNSA. The CDR3 sequence is CASSRSLGTGEETQYF. The CDR3 coding sequence is TGTGCCAGCAGCCGCTCTTTAGGGACAGGGGAAGAGACCCAGTACTTC.

This rearrangement joins TRBV11-2 to TRBJ2-7; TRBD2 matches 7 bases. The germline CDR1 and CDR2 sequences are SGHAT and FQNNGV. The V and J ends lost 2 bases and 6 bases, in that order; junction bases with no gene match: 7. This CDR3 is built from 14 residues. Here the CDR3 DNA reads TGTGCCAGCAGCTTACGCGGGAGTCACTTCGAGCAGTACTTC. It is translated as CASSLRGSHFEQYF.

This clonotype appeared many times. The CDR3 sequence is CASSLPSEAGGGYGYTF. Here the CDR3 DNA reads TGTGCCAGCAGTCTACCCTCCGAGGCAGGGGGTGGCTATGGCTACACCTTC. The gene calls are TRBV28 and TRBJ1-2; 7 bases align to TRBD1. The germline V gene encodes CDR1 MDHEN and CDR2 SYDVKM. Trimming cost V 5 bases and J 4 bases; bases outside gene matches: 16. The CDR3 consists of 17 residues.

In this sample, this clonotype turned up many times. The J gene is TRBJ2-2, the V gene TRBV11-2, with 7 bases that match TRBD2. The CDR3 runs 16 residues. Trimming at V came to 2 bases and at J to 3 bases, leaving 6 bases not matched to a gene. Germline V gene lookup returns CDR1 SGHAT and CDR2 FQNNGV. In DNA form, the CDR3 reads TGTGCCAGCAGCTTACAATGGGGAGGGGACACCGGGGAGCTGTTTTTT. It is translated as CASSLQWGGDTGELFF.

Comment on this clonotype: A much larger clone lies a single base off, so this may be a read error. V gene TRBV2 combines with J gene TRBJ1-2; D unresolved. The germline gives CDR1 SNHLY, CDR2 FYNNEI. The ends were cut back, 3 bases at V and 4 bases at J, with 6 bases in the middle. The CDR3 sequence is 12 residues long. CDR3 protein: CASSDRFYGYTF. The CDR3 region has the DNA TGTGCCAGCAGTGACAGGTTCTATGGCTACACCTTC.

This clonotype appeared many times. The chain uses TRBV18 and TRBJ1-5; D call uncertain. This CDR3 is built from 13 residues. From germline, CDR1 is KGHSH and CDR2 LQKENI. V was cut by 5 bases and J by 6 bases, with 11 bases left in between. The CDR3 DNA reads TGTGCCAGCTCAACGGGGTGGGGTCAGCCCCAGCATTTT. It codes for CASSTGWGQPQHF.

The table lists this clonotype with many counts. The genes are TRBV2 and TRBJ2-5, with D uncertain. V was pared by 6 bases and J by 3 bases, with 14 bases between. The germline V gene has CDR1 SNHLY and CDR2 FYNNEI. The CDR3 covers 14 residues. The CDR3 protein is CASSAGSQKETQYF. DNA for the CDR3: TGTGCCAGCAGCGCAGGATCTCAAAAAGAGACCCAGTACTTC. Combining the CDR3 with reference TRBV2 and TRBJ2-5 gives the whole variable domain EPEVTQTPSHQVTQMGQEVILRCVPISNHLYFYWYRQILGQKVEFLVSFYNNEISEKSEIFDDQFSVERPDGSNFTLKIRSTKLEDSAMYFCASSAGSQKETQYFGPGTRLLVL.

This clonotype appeared many times. This sequence joins TRBV18 and TRBJ2-7; weak D call: TRBD2 (5 bases). Germline V lookup: CDR1 KGHSH, CDR2 LQKENI. Trimming pared 1 base from V and 6 bases from J, leaving 10 bases between. The CDR3 extends over 13 amino acids. The CDR3 sequence is CASSPLEGSEQYF. CDR3 nucleotide sequence: TGTGCCAGCTCACCACTTGAGGGTTCCGAGCAGTACTTC. The full variable domain, rest sourced from reference TRBV18 and TRBJ2-7, is NAGVMQNPRHLVRRRGQEARLRCSPMKGHSHVYWYRQLPEEGLKFMVYLQKENIIDESGMPKERFSAEFPKEGPSILRIQQVVRGDSAAYFCASSPLEGSEQYFGPGTRLTVT.

This clonotype was detected only a few times. The chain uses TRBV19 and TRBJ2-1; TRBD2 agrees at 13 bases. CDR3 size: 15 residues. With 4 bases clipped from V and 5 bases from J, the junction kept 2 bases outside the gene matches. Germline V lookup: CDR1 LNHDA, CDR2 SQIVND (reference sequence). The CDR3 coding sequence is TGTGCCAGTAGTACAGGACTAGCGGGGGACAATGAGCAGTTCTTC. This sequence encodes CASSTGLAGDNEQFF.

This chain uses TRBV2 with TRBJ1-5, with a weak D call TRBD1 (6 bases). V lost 7 bases, J lost 3 bases, and 13 bases lay in between. Germline CDR1 reads SNHLY; CDR2 reads FYNNEI. The CDR3 runs 14 residues. The CDR3 DNA follows: TGTGCCAGCACCCCGGACAGTAACAATCAGCCCCAGCATTTT. Its protein is CASTPDSNNQPQHF.

V is TRBV28 and J is TRBJ1-1; D unresolved. Germline CDR1 MDHEN, CDR2 SYDVKM. The CDR3 extends over 15 amino acids. V lost 6 bases to trimming and J lost 1 base, with 15 bases between them. This CDR3 is CASRPTGTENTEAFF. CDR3 DNA: TGTGCCAGCAGGCCCACCGGAACGGAGAACACTGAAGCTTTCTTT.

In its sample, this clonotype was seen a few times. One end of the junction does not line up with germline, which may come from a read error. V gene TRBV11-2 combines with J gene TRBJ2-2, with 7 bases matching TRBD2. Looked up from germline, CDR1 is SGHAT and CDR2 is FQNNGV. CDR3 length equals 16 residues. The CDR3 DNA is TGTGCCAGCAGTTCACAAAGGGTGCTGGCTGGCGGGGGGCTGTTTTTT. Translating gives CASSSQRVLAGGGLFF.

The sample holds many counts of this clonotype. The CDR3 spells CASSVPGQGPVAFF. The CDR3 DNA is TGTGCCAGCAGCGTACCGGGACAGGGGCCCGTGGCTTTCTTT. The rearrangement uses TRBV6-1 and TRBJ1-1, with 10 bases identical to TRBD1. This CDR3 comprises 14 residues. With V trimmed by 6 bases and J by 11 bases, 12 bases remained unmatched. Per the germline V gene, CDR1 is MNHNS and CDR2 is SASEGT.

This clonotype occurred a few times. The rearrangement uses TRBV7-9 and TRBJ2-6; 8 bases fit TRBD2. The CDR3 is 19 amino acids. Germline CDR1 SEHNR, CDR2 FQNEAQ (reference sequence). V was clipped by 5 bases and J by 3 bases; unmatched bases: 15. This chain's CDR3 is CASSPSEGAGAGGANVLTF. The CDR3, as DNA: TGTGCCAGCAGCCCCTCCGAGGGAGCGGGAGCTGGTGGGGCCAACGTCCTGACTTTC.

V usage is TRBV28 and J usage is TRBJ2-1; 12 bases are a match to TRBD2. Germline-derived CDR1 and CDR2 are MDHEN and SYDVKM. CDR3 length equals 14 residues. The ends lost 6 bases at V and 9 bases at J; junction bases unmatched: 6. CDR3 loop: CASSYGLAGLEQFF. The DNA of the CDR3 is TGTGCCAGCAGCTACGGACTAGCGGGACTTGAGCAGTTCTTC.

This clonotype was seen at least ten times. The gene calls are TRBV11-1 and TRBJ2-5; possible D gene TRBD2, 5 bases. Trimming cost V 3 bases and J 5 bases, with 10 bases left between them. The CDR3 has 13 residues. Germline V gene sequence: CDR1 SGHAT, CDR2 FQDESV (reference sequence). The CDR3 DNA sequence: TGTGCCAGCAGCTTTTATGGGGAGGAGACCCAGTACTTC. Translating gives CASSFYGEETQYF.

The chain joins TRBV18 to TRBJ1-5, with 7 bases aligning to TRBD1. Germline V gene lookup returns CDR1 KGHSH and CDR2 LQKENI. V trimming: 6 bases; J trimming: 4 bases; junction bases outside the gene matches: 6. The CDR3 has 14 amino acids. CDR3 nucleotide sequence: TGTGCCAGCTCGTCCGGGACAGATAATCAGCCCCAGCATTTT. This translates into CASSSGTDNQPQHF.

This clonotype was seen ten or more times. CDR3 protein: CASSQTGTEYGYTF. The CDR3 nucleotides read TGCGCCAGCAGCCAGACCGGGACAGAATATGGCTACACCTTC. This rearrangement joins TRBV4-1 to TRBJ1-2, with 7 bases fitting TRBD1. Germline V gives CDR1 MGHRA, CDR2 YSYEKL. Trimming took 3 bases from V and 5 from J; bases not matched to a gene: 6. This CDR3 has 14 amino acids.

This clonotype was seen repeatedly, ten times or more. The J gene is TRBJ1-2, the V gene TRBV6-1; TRBD1 matches at 7 bases. CDR1 MNHNS and CDR2 SASEGT come from the germline V gene. V dropped 6 bases and J dropped 1; count of bases not matched to a gene: 11. The CDR3 totals 16 residues. CDR3 sequence: CASRRQGGGSNYGYTF. The CDR3 DNA follows: TGTGCCAGCAGAAGACAGGGTGGTGGAAGTAACTATGGCTACACCTTC.

This clonotype was found many times. The V gene is TRBV2, the J gene TRBJ1-2; 7 nucleotides line up with TRBD1. The CDR3 contains 15 residues. In germline, CDR1 is SNHLY, CDR2 FYNNEI. V lost 5 bases to trimming and J lost 4 bases; unmatched junction nucleotides: 10. CDR3 sequence reads: CASSLQGSAIYGYTF. CDR3 bases: TGTGCCAGCAGTTTACAGGGGTCTGCGATCTATGGCTACACCTTC.

This clonotype was recorded at least ten times. This chain joins TRBV11-3 and TRBJ2-1; tentative D call: TRBD2 (5 bases). Germline CDR1 reads SGHNT; CDR2 reads YENEEA. The length of the CDR3 is 14 residues. The V gene lost 3 bases and the J gene lost 8 bases, with 14 bases spanning the gap. In DNA, the CDR3 is TGTGCCAGCAGCTTGGCCGCGGGCGGCTATGAGCAGTTCTTC. Translated: CASSLAAGGYEQFF.